A single sample gave rise to the 2 T cell receptor beta chains below, sequenced in a study of cytomegalovirus exposure and HLA in healthy donors. The study ran its PCR with 60 Vbeta and 13 Jbeta primers. The data were produced by immunoSEQ multiplex PCR, yet TCRdb's version contains in-frame clones alone and is incomplete. In the table there are 110,000 to 150,000 clones, roughly 79% of which are singletons. The sequencing sample was made of PBMCs. The receptors shown here come from a woman aged 55-69 years in good health and CMV-seropositive.

The rearrangement links TRBV2 to TRBJ1-1, with D hard to call. The CDR3 loop spans 11 amino acids. Deletions cut 3 bases from V and 10 bases from J, with 9 bases between. The germline V gene has CDR1 SNHLY and CDR2 FYNNEI. CDR3 loop: CASSDPERAFF. Here the CDR3 DNA reads TGTGCCAGCAGTGATCCTGAGCGAGCTTTCTTT.

V usage is TRBV4-1 and J usage is TRBJ2-7, with D perhaps matching TRBD2 (6 bases). The CDR3 has 13 residues. With 4 bases removed from V and 3 bases from J, the gap between germline ends came to 10 bases. CDR1 is MGHRA and CDR2 is YSYEKL in the germline V gene. CDR3 coding DNA: TGCGCCAGCAGCCTAGAGGAGGGCTACGAGCAGTACTTC. Translating gives CASSLEEGYEQYF.